A selection of T cell receptor beta chains follows, all from one sample in a study of blood T cell repertoires in COVID-19. The protocol was immunoSEQ multiplex PCR, while the TCRdb copy is restricted to in-frame clones and leaves out a portion. The data show approximately 100,000 clones, 85% seen once. The sequencing sample was made of peripheral blood. These TCRs come from an elderly man with acute or convalescent COVID-19. CDR3s include the opening cysteine and the closing phenylalanine or tryptophan. Fields, in order: V gene, J gene, clone size, D gene, CDR3 protein, CDR3 DNA. A D gene is named only where the DNA matches it firmly. Only some rows state a clone size, as once, few, many or a class for expanded clones.

TRBV24-1,TRBJ1-2,-,-,CATSPKTTTAVRPLGYGYTF,TGTGCCACCAGTCCCAAAACTACGACAGCTGTCAGACCACTCGGCTATGGCTACACCTTC
TRBV7-9,TRBJ1-4,-,TRBD1,CASSWGTGLEKLFF,TGTGCCAGCAGCTGGGGGACAGGGCTTGAAAAACTGTTTTTT
TRBV11-3,TRBJ1-1,-,TRBD1,CASSSGQAGAEAFF,TGTGCCAGCAGCTCAGGACAGGCCGGCGCTGAAGCTTTCTTT
TRBV5-6,TRBJ2-1,-,-,CASSFLGTQGGEQFF,TGTGCCAGCAGCTTCCTTGGGACACAAGGGGGTGAGCAGTTCTTC
TRBV5-6,TRBJ2-7,-,TRBD1,CASSHVGGQKISEQYF,TGTGCCAGCAGCCATGTTGGGGGACAGAAAATTAGCGAGCAGTACTTC
TRBV12-3/TRBV12-4,TRBJ1-4,-,-,CASSLLTGEKLFF,TGTGCCAGCAGTTTACTGACGGGGGAAAAACTGTTTTTT
TRBV6-5,TRBJ2-5,-,-,CASRQWKLEETQYF,TGTGCCAGCAGACAGTGGAAGTTAGAGGAGACCCAGTACTTC
TRBV5-5,TRBJ2-7,-,TRBD1,CASSFSQGDGYEQYF,TGTGCCAGCAGCTTCTCACAGGGGGATGGCTACGAGCAGTACTTC
TRBV6-6,TRBJ1-5,-,TRBD1,CASSRQRGTGIVPWPQHF,TGTGCCAGCAGTCGACAAAGGGGGACAGGGATCGTCCCATGGCCCCAGCATTTT
TRBV7-6,TRBJ2-7,-,TRBD1,CASSPGQDASYEQYF,TGTGCCAGCAGCCCGGGACAGGACGCCTCCTACGAGCAGTACTTC
TRBV6-5,TRBJ1-1,-,-,CASSYSTGLAFF,TGTGCCAGCAGTTACTCCACAGGGTTGGCTTTCTTT
TRBV6-6,TRBJ2-2,-,-,CASRDSTGELFF,TGTGCCAGCAGAGACAGCACCGGGGAGCTGTTTTTT
TRBV6-6,TRBJ1-6,-,-,CASSFPDNSPLHF,TGTGCCAGCAGCTTCCCAGATAATTCACCCCTCCACTTT
TRBV7-8,TRBJ1-1,-,TRBD1,CASSKDRGTEAFF,TGTGCCAGCAGCAAGGACAGGGGCACTGAAGCTTTCTTT
TRBV3-1/TRBV3-2,TRBJ2-7,-,TRBD2,CASSLAGPSYEQYF,TGTGCCAGCAGCCTAGCGGGCCCCTCCTACGAGCAGTACTTC
TRBV6-5,TRBJ1-3,-,-,CASSYAGYGNTIYF,TGTGCCAGCAGTTACGCGGGTTACGGAAACACCATATATTTT
TRBV30,TRBJ2-5,-,TRBD1,CAWSQDRAQETQYF,TGTGCCTGGAGCCAGGACAGGGCCCAAGAGACCCAGTACTTC
TRBV4-1,TRBJ2-2,-,-,CASSPPQAANTGELFF,TGCGCCAGCAGCCCACCGCAGGCCGCGAACACCGGGGAGCTGTTTTTT
TRBV5-1,TRBJ2-3,-,TRBD2,CASSRRLAGGPDTDTQYF,TGCGCCAGCAGCCGGCGACTAGCGGGAGGGCCTGACACAGATACGCAGTATTTT
TRBV6-2/TRBV6-3,TRBJ2-7,-,TRBD2,CASSQITRGLAVNKEQYF,TGTGCCAGCAGCCAAATAACGCGGGGACTAGCGGTCAATAAGGAGCAGTACTTC
TRBV28,TRBJ1-2,-,-,CASSPGAPGGYTF,TGTGCCAGCAGCCCAGGGGCGCCGGGGGGCTACACCTTC
TRBV3-1/TRBV3-2,TRBJ1-5,-,-,CASSQGQGPSNQPQHF,TGTGCCAGCAGCCAAGGGCAGGGTCCTAGCAATCAGCCCCAGCATTTT
TRBV6-5,TRBJ2-1,-,-,CASSKPLAPNEQFF,TGTGCCAGCAGTAAACCCCTAGCGCCGAATGAGCAGTTCTTC
TRBV5-1,TRBJ1-2,few,TRBD1,CASSLAPDRGDYGYTF,TGCGCCAGCAGCTTGGCCCCCGACAGGGGGGACTATGGCTACACCTTC
TRBV29-1,TRBJ2-7,once,-,CSVAGRGNYEQYF,TGCAGCGTTGCGGGTAGGGGGAACTACGAGCAGTACTTC
TRBV5-1,TRBJ2-1,-,-,CASSEGGGGRYNEQFF,TGCGCCAGCAGCGAGGGGGGTGGCGGGAGATACAATGAGCAGTTCTTC
TRBV14,TRBJ2-7,-,-,CASSQVSFPSYEQYF,TGTGCCAGCAGCCAAGTTTCCTTCCCCTCTTACGAGCAGTACTTC
TRBV6-6,TRBJ1-1,-,-,CASSQGAHEAFF,TGTGCCAGCAGTCAGGGAGCGCATGAAGCTTTCTTT